This TCR beta chain was captured in a study of blood T cells in healthy people across ages. The authors ran a second PCR of about 7 to 12 cycles using a sample-barcoded 5' primer and a J-beta primer mix. TCRdb called the 5' RACE reads again in MiXCR, with one record for every CDR3 protein. This table has around 1,000,000 distinct CDR3 sequences, approximately 26% appearing once. CDR1 and CDR2 (germline): LGHDT, YNNKEL (reference sequence). With 3 bases clipped from V and 7 bases from J, the junction kept 8 bases outside the gene matches. The length of the CDR3 is 15 residues. The sample was also linked to a second study, of T cells of mothers and their children. As reported in that work: Reads obtained per mother exceeded 10 million TCR beta CDR3 reads, with roughly 3.3 million obtained per child.

Specimen: blood. The J gene is TRBJ2-2, the V gene TRBV3-1; TRBD1 matches at 7 bases. This receptor was obtained from a girl under 10 years old in good health. The CDR3 bases are TGTGCCAGCAGCCAGAGGGGGCATAAGGGCGGGGAGCTGTTTTTT. It specifies CASSQRGHKGGELFF.